Listed here is a single T cell receptor beta chain. This clone's antigen is unknown. Base qualities are not at hand, and no much larger clone is one base apart. The data were obtained in a study of blood T cell repertoires in COVID-19 (TCRdb year 2020). About the study as a whole: The collaborator samples originated in the United States, Italy and Spain and spanned the acute and convalescent phases of COVID-19. The prospective study material was composed of cDNA or gDNA derived from T cells, B-cell-depleted T cells, or PBMCs. Subjects who had been exposed to COVID-19, were actively infected with it, or had recovered from it provided the deeply sampled blood TCRbeta repertoires that made up the dataset. The repertoires were released in a freely available public database meant as a resource for research on the immune response to SARS-CoV-2. The samples were drawn from the first 160 participants of the ongoing ImmuneRACE study and from over 950 subjects provided by 6 global collaborators. The sample metadata nearly always contained a de-identified subject ID, COVID-19 status, age in years and sex. HLA class I and class II types, where available, came from metadata supplied by the sample provider rather than from assay-based typing. The paper as a whole reports these results and caveats: How much clinical and demographic metadata was included differed by source and by participant, and the metadata was provided uncurated.

Collaborating institutions collected whole blood in K2EDTA tubes following their own protocols. For TCRbeta analysis, collaborators shipped samples in one of three forms: frozen whole blood, isolated PBMCs, or DNA extracted from either of those sample types. Taken from the germline V gene (reference sequence), the CDR1 and CDR2 loops are SEHNR and FQNEAQ. Trimming takes 4 bases off V and 0 bases off J; junction bases not matched to a gene: 10. The CDR3 runs 17 residues from the cysteine to the phenylalanine. The retained sequence is limited to the CDR3, 51 bases, with the frame set at the first base. TCRbeta CDR3 regions were amplified from genomic DNA by means of the immunoSEQ Assay, a bias-controlled multiplex PCR. The authors' pipeline ran thus. The number of nucleated cells in each sample was estimated by amplification of reference gene primers within the assay. To quantify the absolute abundance of each unique TCRbeta CDR3 rearrangement, sequence reads were collapsed and filtered. For each sample, productive Simpson clonality was calculated as the square root of Simpson's diversity index over productive rearrangements. Drawn from immuneACCESS, this table holds only the in-frame rearrangements with V and J called that TCRdb kept. Clones are partly lost; checked studies trace under half to an unresolved V gene and leave the rest unexplained. The D gene and trimming were derived from the DNA, and the V and J assignments and clone size from that table. Counted in this sample were 200,000 to 250,000 clones; about 83% of them appeared once. The ten largest clones represent 6.5% to 9% of the sample.

The source material was peripheral blood. The receptor chain draws on TRBV7-9 and TRBJ2-3; TRBD2 agrees with 7 junctional bases. The sequence came from a woman aged 50 to 60 with acute or convalescent COVID-19. The CDR3 here reads CASSWEALATSTDTQYF. In nucleotide form, the sequence is TGTGCCAGCAGCTGGGAGGCACTAGCGACCAGCACAGATACGCAGTATTTT.